The clone carrying this T cell receptor (beta chain) was counted a single time. Its antigen is still unknown. Sequencing used immunoSEQ multiplex PCR; TCRdb keeps in-frame clones, though not all of them. The sample has some 80,000 clones, around 88% seen once. Between the trimmed V and J ends, which lost 8 bases and 4 bases, there was a span of 9 bases. There are 12 residues in the CDR3. Germline values: CDR1 MNHEY, CDR2 SVGAGI. The data stem from a study of OX40 agonist ivuxolimab in advanced cancers. Broader study findings: Among T cells, CD8+ cells averaged more expanded clones than CD4+ cells.

People who had autoimmune disease history or systemic immunosuppression were excluded. The TCR originated in an adult with an advanced solid tumor such as melanoma, head and neck, liver or kidney cancer. The source was CD4+ or CD8+ T cells sorted from blood, collected in a trial of the OX40 agonist ivuxolimab. The rearrangement joins TRBV6-5 to TRBJ2-1; possibly TRBD1 for D (5 bases). The CDR3 DNA reads as TGTGCCAGCTCTGGGGCGTACAATGAGCAGTTCTTC. Its translation: CASSGAYNEQFF.